This T cell receptor (beta chain) is from a study of cytotoxic CD8 clonotypes in ibrutinib-treated CLL. Looking at the study overall: Once patients had received a median around 12 months of treatment, range 6 to 36, response samples were obtained. Points from the study as a whole: Exceeding age-matched healthy donors, baseline clonality also tracked the counts of circulating CD8+ T cells. Patients with sustained remission and those progressing were sampled at differing times.

CDR3 length: 16 residues. Germline V lookup: CDR1 LNHDA, CDR2 SQIVND (reference sequence). Trimming took 3 bases from V and 3 from J, leaving 17 bases between them. On this clone: The target antigen is unknown.

Deep sequencing aimed at 1 in 200,000 to 1 in 1 million T cells' resolution. The protocol was immunoSEQ multiplex PCR, while the TCRdb copy is restricted to in-frame clones and leaves out a portion. The sample consists of some 120,000 clones, around four fifths of them appearing once. The sample consisted of PBMCs, taken after 24 months of ibrutinib treatment. V gene TRBV19 combines with J gene TRBJ1-1; D remains unclear. This receptor was taken from a human donor with chronic lymphocytic leukemia. This CDR3 reads CASSILDRRGYTEAFF. CDR3 coding DNA: TGTGCCAGTAGTATTCTGGACCGCCGTGGGTACACTGAAGCTTTCTTT.